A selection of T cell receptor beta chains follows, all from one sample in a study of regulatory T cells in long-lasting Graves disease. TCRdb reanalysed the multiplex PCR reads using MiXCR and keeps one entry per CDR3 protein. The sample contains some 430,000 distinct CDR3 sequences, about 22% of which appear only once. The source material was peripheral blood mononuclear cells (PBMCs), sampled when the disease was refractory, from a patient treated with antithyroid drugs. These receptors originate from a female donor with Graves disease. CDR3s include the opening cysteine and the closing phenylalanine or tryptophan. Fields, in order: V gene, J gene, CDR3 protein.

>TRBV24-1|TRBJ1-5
CATSDSAGAPGQPQHF
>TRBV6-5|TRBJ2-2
CASSYAGTGGLALTGELFF
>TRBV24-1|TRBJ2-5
CATSDLGDIGETQYF
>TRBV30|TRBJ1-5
CACSKDIQGNQPQHF
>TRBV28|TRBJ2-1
CASSSPSAGVDYNEQFF
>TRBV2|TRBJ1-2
CASSLTGLDYGYTF
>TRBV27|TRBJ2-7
CVSSLRGKSYEQYF
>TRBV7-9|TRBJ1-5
CASSPTMWNQPQHF
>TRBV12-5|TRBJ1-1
CASGLSPSGLNTEAFF
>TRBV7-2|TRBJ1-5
CASSERTGDNQPQHF
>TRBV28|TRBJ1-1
CAGSWDGRHTEAFF
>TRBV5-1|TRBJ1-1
CASSLGIFGTEKNTEAFF
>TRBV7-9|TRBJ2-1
CASSLRGNSYNEQFF
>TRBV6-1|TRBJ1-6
CATRTGSYNSPLHF
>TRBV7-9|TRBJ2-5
CASSRLTPGLAGSGVGETQYF
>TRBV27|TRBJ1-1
CASRPSGRREAAFF
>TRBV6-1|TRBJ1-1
CASSEVMREGTEAFF
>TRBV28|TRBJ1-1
CASSPSGQGLNTEAFF
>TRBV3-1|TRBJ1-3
CARPWDHRCSGNTIYF
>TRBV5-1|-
CASSWTSGNNEQFF
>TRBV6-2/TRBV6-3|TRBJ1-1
CASTITGGAGRGEAFF
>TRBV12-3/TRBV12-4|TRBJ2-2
CASSLQYTGELFF
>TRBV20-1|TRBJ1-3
CSAVPYLSSGNTIYF
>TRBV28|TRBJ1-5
CASSPGSGQPQHF
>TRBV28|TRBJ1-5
CASRYLNQPQHF
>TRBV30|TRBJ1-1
CAWSSREAFF
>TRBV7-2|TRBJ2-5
CASSPISGSAQETQYF
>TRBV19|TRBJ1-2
CASSFSGQGPYGYTF
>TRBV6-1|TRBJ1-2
CASRSTGTGSSDGYTF
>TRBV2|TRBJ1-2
CASWSGRLANYGYTF
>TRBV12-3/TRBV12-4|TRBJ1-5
CASTPGGHQPQHF
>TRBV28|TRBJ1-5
CASMGLTSNQPQHF
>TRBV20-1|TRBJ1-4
CSAPRDRDLKLFF
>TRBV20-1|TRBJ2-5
CSARGENQGTQYF
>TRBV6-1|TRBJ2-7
CASSPGGGPYEQYF
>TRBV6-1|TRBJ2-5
CASTRGIQETQYF
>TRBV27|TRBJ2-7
CASSSRTGGFYEQYF
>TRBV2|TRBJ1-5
CASMQEGGNQPQHF
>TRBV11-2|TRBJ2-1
CASSSLWTNTSSYNEQFF
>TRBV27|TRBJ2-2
CASGPRSGTADTGELFF
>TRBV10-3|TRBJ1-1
CAISEWAGIGTEAFF
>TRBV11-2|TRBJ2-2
CASSFVPHFATTGRTGELFF
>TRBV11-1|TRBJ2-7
CASSPGLRTPNVYEQYF
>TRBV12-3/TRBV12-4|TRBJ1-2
CASSLASNGYTF
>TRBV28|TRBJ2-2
CASSAYNTGELFF
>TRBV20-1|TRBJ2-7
CSARKGARYEQYF
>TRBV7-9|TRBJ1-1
CASSLAQAGGAAEAFF
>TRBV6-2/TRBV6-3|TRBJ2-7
CASSYRSGYEQYF
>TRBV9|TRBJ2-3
CASSVGPQADTQYF
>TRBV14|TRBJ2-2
CASSQDPRARTGELFF
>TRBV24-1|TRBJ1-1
CATRDTGRPEAFF
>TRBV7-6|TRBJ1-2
CASSSKGQLDGYTF
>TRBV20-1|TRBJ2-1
CSATSGPYNEQFF